This T cell receptor (beta chain) is from a study of blood T cell repertoires in COVID-19. For the study at large: There were acute and convalescent COVID-19 samples, and they came from the United States, Italy and Spain. The analysed material was cDNA or gDNA that came from T cells, B-cell-depleted T cells, or PBMCs.

The CDR3 sequence is 13 residues long. Germline V gene lookup returns CDR1 MNHEY and CDR2 SMNVEV (reference sequence). Trimming removed 5 bases at V and 8 bases at J, with 12 bases between. In the original analysis: From reference gene primer amplification, estimates of nucleated cell counts were derived. Method: immunoSEQ multiplex PCR; TCRdb's copy keeps in-frame clones and lacks some. That table furnishes V, J and clone size, whereas the DNA furnished D and trimming. The sample includes under 250,000 clones, approximately 84% of them seen just once. The sequenced sample was peripheral blood. This receptor was identified in a man aged 50-59 years with active or convalescent COVID-19. J is TRBJ1-4 and V is TRBV27; TRBD1 is a possible D gene (5 bases). The CDR3 DNA reads as TGTGCCAGCAGTGGCAGGGCGAACGAAAAACTGTTTTTT. Its protein product is CASSGRANEKLFF.